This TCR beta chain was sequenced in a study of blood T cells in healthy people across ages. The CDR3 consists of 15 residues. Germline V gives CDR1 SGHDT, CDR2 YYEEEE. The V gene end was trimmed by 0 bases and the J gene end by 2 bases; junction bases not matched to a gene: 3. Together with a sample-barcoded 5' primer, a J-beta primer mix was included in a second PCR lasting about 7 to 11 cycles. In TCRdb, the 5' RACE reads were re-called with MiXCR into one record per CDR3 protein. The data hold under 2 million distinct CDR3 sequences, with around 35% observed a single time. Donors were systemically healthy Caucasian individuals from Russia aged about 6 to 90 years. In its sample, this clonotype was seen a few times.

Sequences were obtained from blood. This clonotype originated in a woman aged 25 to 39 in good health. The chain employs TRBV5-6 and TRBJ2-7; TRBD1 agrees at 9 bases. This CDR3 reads CASSLDRGPTYEQYF. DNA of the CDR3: TGTGCCAGCAGCTTGGACAGGGGGCCCACCTACGAGCAGTACTTC.